Sequencing of this T cell receptor beta chain was carried out in a study of monozygotic twins with cystic fibrosis. Using immunoSEQ multiplex PCR, the repertoire was profiled, and TCRdb retains in-frame clones only, with some absent. The top ten hold 5.4% of the sample, which has 8,000 to 10,000 clones, roughly nine tenths seen once. The CDR3 spans 12 residues. The V end lost 0 bases, the J end lost 7 bases, and 5 bases lay between the germline ends. CDR1 and CDR2 (germline): SGHRS, YFSETQ. V and J are TRBV5-1 and TRBJ1-5; D call uncertain. This TCR came from a boy younger than 10 with cystic fibrosis. Sequenced input: blood. The CDR3 DNA reads as TGCGCCAGCAGCTTGGGGGTCCAGCCCCAGCATTTT. Its protein product is CASSLGVQPQHF.